This T cell receptor (beta chain) emerged from a study of blood T cells in healthy people across ages. Each of the donors had around 10 milliliters of peripheral blood drawn into EDTA-treated Vacutainer tubes. The use of a sample-barcoded 5' primer and a J-beta primer mix characterized a second PCR of roughly 6 to 11 cycles. TCRdb itself ran the 5' RACE reads through MiXCR, one entry per CDR3 protein. This table has about 800,000 distinct CDR3 sequences, roughly 25% appearing once. Findings of the study overall: The long-lived group displayed more naive CD4+ cells, plus higher diversity, than the aged donors did. Unsorted PBMC input precluded a conclusive naive versus antigen-experienced comparison.

This clonotype was observed a few times. Its antigen is unknown. CDR3 size: 15 residues. The trim removed 3 bases at V and 7 bases at J, leaving 5 bases unmatched. Germline V gene sequence: CDR1 MGHDK, CDR2 SYGVNS. In addition, the sample was reused for a study of T cells of mothers and their children. That study reports: Using around 1.5 ug per 15 ul, all extracted RNA underwent cDNA synthesis.

The genes are TRBV25-1 and TRBJ1-4; TRBD1 matches at 10 bases. The sequenced sample consisted of blood. This receptor was taken from a boy younger than 18 in good health. The CDR3 DNA reads as TGTGCCAGCAGTGACTCCGGGACAGGGGTTGAAAAACTGTTTTTT. Its translation is CASSDSGTGVEKLFF. The entire variable domain, with the rest obtained from reference TRBV25-1 and TRBJ1-4, is as follows: EADIYQTPRYLVIGTGKKITLECSQTMGHDKMYWYQQDPGMELHLIHYSYGVNSTEKGDLSSESTVSRIRTEHFPLTLESARPSHTSQYLCASSDSGTGVEKLFFGSGTQLSVL.